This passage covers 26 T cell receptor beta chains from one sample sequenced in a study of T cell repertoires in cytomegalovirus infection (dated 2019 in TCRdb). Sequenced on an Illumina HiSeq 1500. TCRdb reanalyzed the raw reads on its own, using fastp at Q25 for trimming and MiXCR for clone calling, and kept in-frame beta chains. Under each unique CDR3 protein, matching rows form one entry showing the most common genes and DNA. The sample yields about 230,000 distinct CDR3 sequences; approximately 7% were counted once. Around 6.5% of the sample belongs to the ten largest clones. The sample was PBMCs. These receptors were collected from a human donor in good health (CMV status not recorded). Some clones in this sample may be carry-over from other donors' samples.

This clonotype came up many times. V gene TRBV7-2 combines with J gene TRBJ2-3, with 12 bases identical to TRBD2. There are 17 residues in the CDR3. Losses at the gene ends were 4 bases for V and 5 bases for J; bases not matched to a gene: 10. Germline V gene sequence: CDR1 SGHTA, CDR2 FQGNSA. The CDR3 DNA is TGTGCCAGCAGCTCACAACTGCTAGCGGGGGGGCAAGATACGCAGTATTTT. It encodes CASSSQLLAGGQDTQYF.

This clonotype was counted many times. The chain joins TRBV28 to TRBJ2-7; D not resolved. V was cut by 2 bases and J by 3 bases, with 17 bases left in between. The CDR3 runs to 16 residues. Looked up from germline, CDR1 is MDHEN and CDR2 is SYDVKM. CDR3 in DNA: TGTGCCAGCAGTTTAGCTACGGGTCCAGCCAACTACGAGCAGTACTTC. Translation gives CASSLATGPANYEQYF.

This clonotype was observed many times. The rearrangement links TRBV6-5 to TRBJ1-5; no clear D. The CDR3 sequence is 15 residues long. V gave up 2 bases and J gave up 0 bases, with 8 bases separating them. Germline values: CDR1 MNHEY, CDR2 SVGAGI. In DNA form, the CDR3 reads TGTGCCAGCAGTTACAACTTTGATAGCAATCAGCCCCAGCATTTT. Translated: CASSYNFDSNQPQHF.

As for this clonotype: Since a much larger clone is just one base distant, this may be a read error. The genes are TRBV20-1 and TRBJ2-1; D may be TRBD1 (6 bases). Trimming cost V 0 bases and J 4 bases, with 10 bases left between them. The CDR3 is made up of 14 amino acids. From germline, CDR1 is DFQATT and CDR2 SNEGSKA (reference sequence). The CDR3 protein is CSARDRTEYNEQFF. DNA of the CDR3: TGCAGTGCTAGAGATAGGACAGAGTACAATGAGCAGTTCTTC.

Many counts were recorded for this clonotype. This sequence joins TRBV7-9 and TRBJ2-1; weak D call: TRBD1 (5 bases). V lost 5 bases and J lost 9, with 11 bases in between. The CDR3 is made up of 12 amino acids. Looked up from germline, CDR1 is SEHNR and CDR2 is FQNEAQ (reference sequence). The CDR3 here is CASSRQTGEQFF. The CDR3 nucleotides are TGTGCCAGCAGCAGACAGACTGGTGAGCAGTTCTTC. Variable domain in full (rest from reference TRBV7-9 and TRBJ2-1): DTGVSQNPRHKITKRGQNVTFRCDPISEHNRLYWYRQTLGQGPEFLTYFQNEAQLEKSRLLSDRFSAERPKGSFSTLEIQRTEQGDSAMYLCASSRQTGEQFFGPGTRLTVL.

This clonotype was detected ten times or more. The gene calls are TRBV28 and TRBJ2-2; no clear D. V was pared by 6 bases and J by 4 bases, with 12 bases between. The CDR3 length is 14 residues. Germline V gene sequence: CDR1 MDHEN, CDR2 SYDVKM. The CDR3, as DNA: TGTGCCAGCAGCGTAATTGTCCCCACCGGGGAGCTGTTTTTT. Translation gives CASSVIVPTGELFF.

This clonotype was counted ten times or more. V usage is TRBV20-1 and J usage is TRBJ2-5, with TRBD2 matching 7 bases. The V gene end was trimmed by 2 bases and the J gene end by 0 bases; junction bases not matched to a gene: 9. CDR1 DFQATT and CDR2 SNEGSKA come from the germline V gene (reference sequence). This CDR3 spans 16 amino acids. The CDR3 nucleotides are TGCAGTGCTAGACGTGCGGGGGTCCTGTACCAAGAGACCCAGTACTTC. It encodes CSARRAGVLYQETQYF.

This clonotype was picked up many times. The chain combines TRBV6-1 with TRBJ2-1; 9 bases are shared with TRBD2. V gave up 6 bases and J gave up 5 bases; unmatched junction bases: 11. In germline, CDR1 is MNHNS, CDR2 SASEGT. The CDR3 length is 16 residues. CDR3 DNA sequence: TGTGCCAGCAGACCTATAGCGGGGGCGTTCAACAATGAGCAGTTCTTC. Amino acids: CASRPIAGAFNNEQFF.

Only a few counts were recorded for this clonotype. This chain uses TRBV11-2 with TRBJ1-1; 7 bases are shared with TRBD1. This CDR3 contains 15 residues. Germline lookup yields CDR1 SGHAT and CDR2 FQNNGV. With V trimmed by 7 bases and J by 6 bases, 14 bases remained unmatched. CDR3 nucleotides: TGTGCCAGCAAAGACCGACAGGGCATGTGGGCTGAAGCTTTCTTT. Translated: CASKDRQGMWAEAFF. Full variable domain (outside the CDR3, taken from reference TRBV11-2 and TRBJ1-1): EAGVAQSPRYKIIEKRQSVAFWCNPISGHATLYWYQQILGQGPKLLIQFQNNGVVDDSQLPKDRFSAERLKGVDSTLKIQPAKLEDSAVYLCASKDRQGMWAEAFFGQGTRLTVV.

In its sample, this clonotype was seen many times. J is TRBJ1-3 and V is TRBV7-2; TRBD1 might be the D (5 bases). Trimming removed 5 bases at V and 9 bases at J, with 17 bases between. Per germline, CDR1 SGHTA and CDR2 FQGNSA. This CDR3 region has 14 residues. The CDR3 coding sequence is TGTGCCAGCAGCCCGGATGTCCGGGGACGCACCATATATTTT. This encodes CASSPDVRGRTIYF. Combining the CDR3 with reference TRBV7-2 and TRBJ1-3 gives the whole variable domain GAGVSQSPSNKVTEKGKDVELRCDPISGHTALYWYRQSLGQGLEFLIYFQGNSAPDKSGLPSDRFSAERTGGSVSTLTIQRTQQEDSAVYLCASSPDVRGRTIYFGEGSWLTVV.

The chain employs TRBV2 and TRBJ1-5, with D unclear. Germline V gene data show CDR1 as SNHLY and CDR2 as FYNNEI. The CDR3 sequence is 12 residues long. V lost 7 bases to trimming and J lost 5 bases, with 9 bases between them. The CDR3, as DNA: TGTGCCAGCAATCGGGGTTATCAGCCCCAGCATTTT. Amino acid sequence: CASNRGYQPQHF.

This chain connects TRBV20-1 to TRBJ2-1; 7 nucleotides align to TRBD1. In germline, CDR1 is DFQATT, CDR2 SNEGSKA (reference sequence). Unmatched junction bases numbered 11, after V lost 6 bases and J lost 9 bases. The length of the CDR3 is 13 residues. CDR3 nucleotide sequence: TGCAGTGCGAATGGACAGGTAATCGGTGAGCAGTTCTTC. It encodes CSANGQVIGEQFF.

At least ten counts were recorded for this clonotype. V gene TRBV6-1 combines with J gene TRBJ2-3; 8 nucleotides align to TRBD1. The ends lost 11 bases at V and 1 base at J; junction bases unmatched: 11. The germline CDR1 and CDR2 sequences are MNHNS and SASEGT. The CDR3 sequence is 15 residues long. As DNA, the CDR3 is TGTGCCGGATCAACCGGGACAGGAGGCACAGATACGCAGTATTTT. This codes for CAGSTGTGGTDTQYF.

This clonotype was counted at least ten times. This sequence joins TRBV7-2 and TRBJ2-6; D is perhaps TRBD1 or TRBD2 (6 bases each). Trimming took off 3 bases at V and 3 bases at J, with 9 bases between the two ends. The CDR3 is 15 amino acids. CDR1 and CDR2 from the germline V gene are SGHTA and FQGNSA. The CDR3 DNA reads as TGTGCCAGCAGCTTCGGGGGCGTTGGGGCCAACGTCCTGACTTTC. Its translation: CASSFGGVGANVLTF. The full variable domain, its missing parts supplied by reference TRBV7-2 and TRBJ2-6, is GAGVSQSPSNKVTEKGKDVELRCDPISGHTALYWYRQSLGQGLEFLIYFQGNSAPDKSGLPSDRFSAERTGGSVSTLTIQRTQQEDSAVYLCASSFGGVGANVLTFGAGSRLTVL.

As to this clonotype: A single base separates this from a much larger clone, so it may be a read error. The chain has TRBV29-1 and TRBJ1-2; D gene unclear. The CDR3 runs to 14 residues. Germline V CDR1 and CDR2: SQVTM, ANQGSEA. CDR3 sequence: CSIEKGTGYYGYTF. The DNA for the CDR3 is TGCAGCATTGAAAAAGGAACGGGGTACTATGGCTACACCTTC.

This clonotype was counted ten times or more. Here the CDR3 DNA reads TGCAGTGCTAGGTCTCAGAAGCTGGTGAGCCAGCCCCAGCATTTT. Translating gives CSARSQKLVSQPQHF. The chain carries TRBV20-1 and TRBJ1-5; D unclear. Germline loops: CDR1 DFQATT, CDR2 SNEGSKA (reference sequence). This CDR3 has 15 residues. The V gene lost 3 bases and the J gene lost 7 bases, with 19 bases spanning the gap.

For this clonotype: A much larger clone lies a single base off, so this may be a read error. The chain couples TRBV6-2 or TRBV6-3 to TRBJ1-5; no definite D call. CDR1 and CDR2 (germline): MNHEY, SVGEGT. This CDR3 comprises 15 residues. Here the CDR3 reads CASSYSGLNNQPQQF. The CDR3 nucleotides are TGTGCCAGCAGTTACTCCGGACTGAACAATCAGCCCCAGCAATTT.

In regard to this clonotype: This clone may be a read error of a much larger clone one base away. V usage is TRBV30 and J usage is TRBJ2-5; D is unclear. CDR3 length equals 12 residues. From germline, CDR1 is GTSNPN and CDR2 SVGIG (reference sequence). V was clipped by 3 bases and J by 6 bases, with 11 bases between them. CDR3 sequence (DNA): TGTGCCTGGAGCGGCCGGCTGAAGACCCAGTACTTC. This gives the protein CAWSGRLKTQYF.

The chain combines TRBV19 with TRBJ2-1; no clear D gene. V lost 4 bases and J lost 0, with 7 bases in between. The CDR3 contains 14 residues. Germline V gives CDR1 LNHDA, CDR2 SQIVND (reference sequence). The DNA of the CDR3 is TGTGCCAGTAGTAGAGGCAGCTCCTACAATGAGCAGTTCTTC. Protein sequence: CASSRGSSYNEQFF.

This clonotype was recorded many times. CDR3 DNA sequence: TGTGCCAGCAGTCCAAGCCTGATTAATGAAGCTTTCTTT. Amino acids: CASSPSLINEAFF. The chain couples TRBV12-3 or TRBV12-4 to TRBJ1-1; D is undetermined. The germline V and J ends were trimmed by 5 bases and 7 bases, with 14 bases remaining between them. The CDR3 has 13 residues.

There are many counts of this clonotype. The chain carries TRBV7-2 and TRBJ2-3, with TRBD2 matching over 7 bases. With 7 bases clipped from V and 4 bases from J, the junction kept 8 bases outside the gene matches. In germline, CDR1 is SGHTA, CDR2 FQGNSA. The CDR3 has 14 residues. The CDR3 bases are TGTGCCAGCACCCGGACTAGTCCAGCAGATACGCAGTATTTT. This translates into CASTRTSPADTQYF.

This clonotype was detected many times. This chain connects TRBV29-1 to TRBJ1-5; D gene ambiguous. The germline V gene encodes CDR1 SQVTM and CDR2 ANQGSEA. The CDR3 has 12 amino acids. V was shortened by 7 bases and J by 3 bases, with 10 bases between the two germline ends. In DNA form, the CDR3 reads TGCAGCGCTAGCAGAGACAATCAGCCCCAGCATTTT. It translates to CSASRDNQPQHF.

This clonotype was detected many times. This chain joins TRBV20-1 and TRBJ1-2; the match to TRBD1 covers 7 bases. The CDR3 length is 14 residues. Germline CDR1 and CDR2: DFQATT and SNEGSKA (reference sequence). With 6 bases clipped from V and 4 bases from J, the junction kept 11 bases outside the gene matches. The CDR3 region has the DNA TGCAGTGCCCCTACCCACCGGGACAGCTATGGCTACACCTTC. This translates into CSAPTHRDSYGYTF.

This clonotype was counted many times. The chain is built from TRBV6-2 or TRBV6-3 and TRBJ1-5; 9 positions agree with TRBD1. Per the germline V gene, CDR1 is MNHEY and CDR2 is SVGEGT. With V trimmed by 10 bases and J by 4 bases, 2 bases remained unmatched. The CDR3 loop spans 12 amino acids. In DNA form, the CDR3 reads TGTGCCACTGGACAGGGGAATCAGCCCCAGCATTTT. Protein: CATGQGNQPQHF.

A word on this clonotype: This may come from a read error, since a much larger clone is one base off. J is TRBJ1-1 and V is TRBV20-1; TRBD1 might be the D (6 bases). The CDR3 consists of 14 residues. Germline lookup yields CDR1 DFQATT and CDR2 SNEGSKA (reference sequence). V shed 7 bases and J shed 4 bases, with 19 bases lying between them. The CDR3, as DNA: TGCAGTGTCCAGACAGGACCCTTCGGCACTGAAGCTTTCTTT. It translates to CSVQTGPFGTEAFF.

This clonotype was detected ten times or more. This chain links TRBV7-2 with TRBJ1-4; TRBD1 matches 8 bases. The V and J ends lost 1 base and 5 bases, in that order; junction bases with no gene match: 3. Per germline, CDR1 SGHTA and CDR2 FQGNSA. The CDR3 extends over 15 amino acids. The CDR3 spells CASSLGTGQNEKLFF. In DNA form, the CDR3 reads TGTGCCAGCAGCTTAGGGACAGGGCAAAATGAAAAACTGTTTTTT.